This entry features one T cell receptor (beta chain) sequence. The antigen is not known. There are 13 residues in the CDR3. With V trimmed by 8 bases and J by 4 bases, 5 bases remained unmatched. Per germline, CDR1 MNHEY and CDR2 SVGAGI. The source of the sample is a study of T cell responses to AZD1222 COVID-19 vaccine. The data were produced by immunoSEQ multiplex PCR, yet TCRdb's version contains in-frame clones alone and is incomplete. The sample has 100,000 to 150,000 clones; roughly 91% are singletons. Study-wide findings and caveats: Vaccine-associated CD4 TCRs ranged over spike, dominating at 160-218 and 743-854.

The V and J genes are TRBV6-5 and TRBJ2-1; 7 bases align to TRBD1. This TCR was sampled from an adult who received the AZD1222 COVID-19 vaccine. The sample in question was peripheral blood, obtained 28 days after the second AZD1222 dose. CDR3 nucleotide sequence: TGTGCCAGCGGACAGGTCTCTTACAATGAGCAGTTCTTC. Amino acid sequence: CASGQVSYNEQFF.